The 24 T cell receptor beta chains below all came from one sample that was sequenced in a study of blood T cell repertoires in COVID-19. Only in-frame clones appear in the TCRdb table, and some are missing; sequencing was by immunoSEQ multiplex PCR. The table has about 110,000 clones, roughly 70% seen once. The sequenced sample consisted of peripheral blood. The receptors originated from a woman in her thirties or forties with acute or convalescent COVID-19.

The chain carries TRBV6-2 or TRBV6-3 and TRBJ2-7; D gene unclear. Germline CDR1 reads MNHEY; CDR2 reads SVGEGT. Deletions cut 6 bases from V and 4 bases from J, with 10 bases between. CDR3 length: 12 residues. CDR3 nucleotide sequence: TGTGCCAGCAGCATTATCGGGTACGAGCAGTACTTC. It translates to CASSIIGYEQYF.

CDR3 sequence (DNA): TGCGCCAGCAGCCAAGATCCCCCCGGGACTAGCGGGTCGGAGACCCAGTACTTC. Translating it yields CASSQDPPGTSGSETQYF. The chain carries TRBV4-3 and TRBJ2-5; 12 nucleotides align to TRBD2. Looked up from germline, CDR1 is LGHNA and CDR2 is YSLEER. The ends lost 0 bases at V and 5 bases at J; junction bases unmatched: 10. The CDR3 has 18 amino acids.

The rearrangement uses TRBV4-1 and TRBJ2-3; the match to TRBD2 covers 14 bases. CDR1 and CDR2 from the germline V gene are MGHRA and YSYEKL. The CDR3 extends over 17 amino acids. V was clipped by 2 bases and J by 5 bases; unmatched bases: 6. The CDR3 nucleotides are TGCGCCAGCAGCCAACGACTAGCGGGGGGGCTCGGAGATACGCAGTATTTT. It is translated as CASSQRLAGGLGDTQYF.

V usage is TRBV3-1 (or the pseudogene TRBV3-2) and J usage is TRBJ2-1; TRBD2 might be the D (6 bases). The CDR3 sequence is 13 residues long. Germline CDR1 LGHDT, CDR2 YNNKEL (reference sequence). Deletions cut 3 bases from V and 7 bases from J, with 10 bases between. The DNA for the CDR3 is TGTGCCAGCAGCCATGGAGGGCCTAATGAGCAGTTCTTC. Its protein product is CASSHGGPNEQFF.

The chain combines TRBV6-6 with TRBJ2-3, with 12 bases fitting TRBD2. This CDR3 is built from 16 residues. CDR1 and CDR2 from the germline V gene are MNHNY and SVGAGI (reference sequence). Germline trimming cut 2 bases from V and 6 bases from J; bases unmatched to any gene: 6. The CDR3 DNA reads TGTGCCAGCAGTTACGGTGGACTAGCGGGGAGGGATACGCAGTATTTT. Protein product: CASSYGGLAGRDTQYF.

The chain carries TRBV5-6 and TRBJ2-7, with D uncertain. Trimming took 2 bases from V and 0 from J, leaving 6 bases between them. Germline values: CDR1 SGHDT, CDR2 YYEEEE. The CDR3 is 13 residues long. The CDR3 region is CASSFTDSYEQYF. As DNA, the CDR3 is TGTGCCAGCAGCTTCACAGACTCCTACGAGCAGTACTTC. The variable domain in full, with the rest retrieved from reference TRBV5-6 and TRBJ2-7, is DAGVTQSPTHLIKTRGQQVTLRCSPKSGHDTVSWYQQALGQGPQFIFQYYEEEERQRGNFPDRFSGHQFPNYSSELNVNALLLGDSALYLCASSFTDSYEQYFGPGTRLTVT.

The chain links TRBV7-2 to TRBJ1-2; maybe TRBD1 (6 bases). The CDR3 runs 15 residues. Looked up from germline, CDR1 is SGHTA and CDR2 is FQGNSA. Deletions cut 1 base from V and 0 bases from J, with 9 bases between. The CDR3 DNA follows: TGTGCCAGCAGCTTAGGGACAGCATCTAACTATGGCTACACCTTC. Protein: CASSLGTASNYGYTF.

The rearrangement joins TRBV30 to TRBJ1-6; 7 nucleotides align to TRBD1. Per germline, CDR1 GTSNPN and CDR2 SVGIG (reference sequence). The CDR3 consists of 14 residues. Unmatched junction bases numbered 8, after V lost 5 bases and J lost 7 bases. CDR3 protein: CAWSPGQQNSPLHF. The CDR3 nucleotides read TGTGCCTGGTCACCGGGACAGCAAAATTCACCCCTCCACTTT.

Here the CDR3 reads CASSLPGIAYEQYF. CDR3 DNA sequence: TGTGCCAGCAGCTTACCGGGGATAGCCTACGAGCAGTACTTC. The rearrangement links TRBV7-2 to TRBJ2-7; TRBD2 might be the D (5 bases). This CDR3 region has 14 residues. The V end lost 2 bases, the J end lost 2 bases, and 10 bases lay between the germline ends. Germline loops: CDR1 SGHTA, CDR2 FQGNSA.

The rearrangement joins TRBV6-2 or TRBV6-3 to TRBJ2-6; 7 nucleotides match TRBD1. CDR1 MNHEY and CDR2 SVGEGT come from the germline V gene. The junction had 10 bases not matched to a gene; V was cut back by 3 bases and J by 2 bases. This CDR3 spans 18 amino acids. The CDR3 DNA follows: TGTGCCAGCAGTTATTTAATAGGGGGCGCCCCTGGGGCCAACGTCCTGACTTTC. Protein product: CASSYLIGGAPGANVLTF.

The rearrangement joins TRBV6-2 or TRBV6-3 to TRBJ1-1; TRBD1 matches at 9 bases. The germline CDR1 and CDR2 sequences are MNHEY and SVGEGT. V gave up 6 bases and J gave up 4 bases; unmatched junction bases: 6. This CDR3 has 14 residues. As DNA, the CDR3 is TGTGCCAGCAGCTATGGACAGGGGACCACTGAAGCTTTCTTT. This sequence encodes CASSYGQGTTEAFF.

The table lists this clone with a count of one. The CDR3 protein is CASSLFTGSNQPQHF. The CDR3 DNA reads as TGTGCCAGCAGCTTATTTACCGGTAGCAATCAGCCCCAGCATTTT. The J gene is TRBJ1-5, the V gene TRBV7-2; no firm D call. The CDR3 spans 15 residues. V was pared by 2 bases and J by 0 bases, with 8 bases between. Germline assignment: CDR1 SGHTA and CDR2 FQGNSA. Based on the CDR3 plus reference TRBV7-2 and TRBJ1-5, the full variable domain is GAGVSQSPSNKVTEKGKDVELRCDPISGHTALYWYRQSLGQGLEFLIYFQGNSAPDKSGLPSDRFSAERTGGSVSTLTIQRTQQEDSAVYLCASSLFTGSNQPQHFGDGTRLSIL.

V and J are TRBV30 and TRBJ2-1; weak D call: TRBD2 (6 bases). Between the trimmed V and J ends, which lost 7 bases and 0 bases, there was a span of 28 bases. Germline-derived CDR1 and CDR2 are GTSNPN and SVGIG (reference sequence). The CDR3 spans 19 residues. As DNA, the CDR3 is TGTGCCTTGAACCACGTCGGGACTCTGGTCGGGAGCTCCTACAATGAGCAGTTCTTC. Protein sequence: CALNHVGTLVGSSYNEQFF.

Here the CDR3 reads CASRTGQGAGQPQHF. The CDR3, as DNA: TGTGCCAGCAGGACAGGACAGGGGGCGGGTCAGCCCCAGCATTTT. J is TRBJ1-5 and V is TRBV2; 11 bases are shared with TRBD1. The CDR3 length is 15 residues. Germline V gives CDR1 SNHLY, CDR2 FYNNEI. Trimming at V came to 6 bases and at J to 6 bases, leaving 7 bases not matched to a gene.

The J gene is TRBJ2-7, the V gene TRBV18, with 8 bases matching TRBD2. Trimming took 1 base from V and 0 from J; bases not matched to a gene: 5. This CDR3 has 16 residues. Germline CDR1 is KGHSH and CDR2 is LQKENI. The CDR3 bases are TGTGCCAGCTCACCACTACTAGCGGACTACTCCTACGAGCAGTACTTC. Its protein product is CASSPLLADYSYEQYF.

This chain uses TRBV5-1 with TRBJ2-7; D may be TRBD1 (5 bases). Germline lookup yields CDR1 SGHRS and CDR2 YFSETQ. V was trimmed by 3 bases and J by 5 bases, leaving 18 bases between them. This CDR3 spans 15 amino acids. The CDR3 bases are TGCGCCAGCAGCTCTGGTATGTTAGGGGCGGACGAGCAGTACTTC. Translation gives CASSSGMLGADEQYF. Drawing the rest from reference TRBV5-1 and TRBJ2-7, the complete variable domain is KAGVTQTPRYLIKTRGQQVTLSCSPISGHRSVSWYQQTPGQGLQFLFEYFSETQRNKGNFPGRFSGRQFSNSRSEMNVSTLELGDSALYLCASSSGMLGADEQYFGPGTRLTVT.

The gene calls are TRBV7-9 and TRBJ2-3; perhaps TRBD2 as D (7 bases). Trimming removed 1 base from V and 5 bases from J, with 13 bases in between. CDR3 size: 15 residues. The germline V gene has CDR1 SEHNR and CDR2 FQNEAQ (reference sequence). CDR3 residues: CASSLVGGPGDTQYF. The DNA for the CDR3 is TGTGCCAGCAGCTTAGTGGGGGGGCCAGGAGATACGCAGTATTTT.

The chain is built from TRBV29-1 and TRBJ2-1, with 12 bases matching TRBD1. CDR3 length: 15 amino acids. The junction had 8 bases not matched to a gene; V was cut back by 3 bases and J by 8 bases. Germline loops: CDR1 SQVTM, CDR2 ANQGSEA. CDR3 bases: TGCAGCGTTGACCGACCGGGACAGGGGGCCGATGAGCAGTTCTTC. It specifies CSVDRPGQGADEQFF.

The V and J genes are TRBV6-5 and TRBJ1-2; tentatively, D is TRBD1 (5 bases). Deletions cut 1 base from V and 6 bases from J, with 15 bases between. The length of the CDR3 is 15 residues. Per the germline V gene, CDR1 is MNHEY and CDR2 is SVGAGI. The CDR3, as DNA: TGTGCCAGCAGTTACTTCGAAGCAGGGAATGATGGCTACACCTTC. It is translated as CASSYFEAGNDGYTF.

The CDR3 DNA sequence: TGTGCCAGCAGCCAAAACTGGACTAGCGGGGGGGGACGGGGGCAGTATTTT. Encoded protein: CASSQNWTSGGGRGQYF. The genes are TRBV3-1 (or the pseudogene TRBV3-2) and TRBJ2-3, with 15 bases identical to TRBD2. V was clipped by 2 bases and J by 11 bases; unmatched bases: 11. Looked up from germline, CDR1 is LGHDT and CDR2 is YNNKEL (reference sequence). CDR3 length: 17 amino acids.

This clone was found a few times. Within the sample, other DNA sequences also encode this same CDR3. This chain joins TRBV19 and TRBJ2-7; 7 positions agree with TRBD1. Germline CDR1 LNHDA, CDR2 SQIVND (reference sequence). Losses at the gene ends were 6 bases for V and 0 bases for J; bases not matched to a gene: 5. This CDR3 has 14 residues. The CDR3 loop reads CASSRDRSSYEQYF. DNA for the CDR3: TGTGCCAGTAGCCGGGACAGATCCTCCTACGAGCAGTACTTC. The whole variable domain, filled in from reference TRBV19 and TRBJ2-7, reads DGGITQSPKYLFRKEGQNVTLSCEQNLNHDAMYWYRQDPGQGLRLIYYSQIVNDFQKGDIAEGYSVSREKKESFPLTVTSAQKNPTAFYLCASSRDRSSYEQYFGPGTRLTVT.

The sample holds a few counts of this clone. CDR3 sequence (DNA): TGCGCCAGCAGTGCGCGCGGGGGGACCCTACAAGAGACCCAGTACTTC. Residues: CASSARGGTLQETQYF. The chain links TRBV10-2 to TRBJ2-5, with TRBD2 identical over 8 bases. V was pared by 4 bases and J by 2 bases, with 9 bases of the junction left unmatched. This CDR3 region has 16 residues. The V gene's germline CDR1 is WSHSY and CDR2 SAAADI.

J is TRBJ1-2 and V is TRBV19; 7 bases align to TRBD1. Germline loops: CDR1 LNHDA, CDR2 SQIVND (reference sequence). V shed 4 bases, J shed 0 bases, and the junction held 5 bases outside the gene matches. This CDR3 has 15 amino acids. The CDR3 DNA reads TGTGCCAGTAGTACCAGGGACAGTTCTAACTATGGCTACACCTTC. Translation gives CASSTRDSSNYGYTF.

CDR3 protein: CSVVGANYGYTF. The CDR3 coding sequence is TGCAGCGTTGTGGGAGCTAACTATGGCTACACCTTC. This rearrangement joins TRBV29-1 to TRBJ1-2; no firm D call. The CDR3 runs to 12 residues. The V gene's germline CDR1 is SQVTM and CDR2 ANQGSEA. V shed 4 bases and J shed 0 bases, with 6 bases lying between them.